A single sample is the source of the 21 T cell receptor beta chains below, sequenced in a study of cytomegalovirus exposure and HLA in healthy donors. Clones were sequenced by immunoSEQ multiplex PCR, and TCRdb holds only the in-frame ones, with some missing. Found here are 60,000 to 70,000 clones, around 93% of them singletons; the top ten hold approximately 5.3%. The sequenced material came from PBMCs. These receptors were taken from a man younger than 30 in good health and CMV-seropositive.

The chain joins TRBV7-3 to TRBJ1-1; 8 bases fit TRBD1. The CDR3 is 13 residues long. V shed 5 bases, J shed 10 bases, and the junction held 9 bases outside the gene matches. The V gene's germline CDR1 is SGHTA and CDR2 FQGTGA. CDR3 in DNA: TGTGCCAGCAGCCGACAGGGGACCTCGGGAGCTTTCTTT. It is translated as CASSRQGTSGAFF.

The rearrangement uses TRBV30 and TRBJ2-7; D ambiguous. V was trimmed by 2 bases and J by 4 bases, leaving 15 bases between them. The length of the CDR3 is 14 residues. Germline CDR1 and CDR2: GTSNPN and SVGIG (reference sequence). CDR3 in DNA: TGTGCCTGGAGTTTCGCTAGTTCCTTTTACGAGCAGTACTTC. Encoded protein: CAWSFASSFYEQYF.

The J gene is TRBJ2-6, the V gene TRBV11-1, with 10 bases that match TRBD1. CDR3 size: 19 residues. The V segment lost 4 bases and the J segment 1 base; nucleotides outside the gene matches: 10. Looked up from germline, CDR1 is SGHAT and CDR2 is FQDESV (reference sequence). CDR3 region: CASSSSPGQGRSGANVLTF. The CDR3 DNA sequence: TGTGCCAGCAGCTCAAGCCCGGGACAGGGGCGGTCTGGGGCCAACGTCCTGACTTTC.

The V and J genes are TRBV19 and TRBJ2-5, with TRBD2 identical over 10 bases. The length of the CDR3 is 14 residues. V gave up 3 bases and J gave up 5 bases; unmatched junction bases: 3. CDR1 is LNHDA and CDR2 is SQIVND in the germline V gene (reference sequence). This chain's CDR3 is CASSMLAGGETQYF. CDR3 sequence (DNA): TGTGCCAGTAGTATGTTAGCGGGAGGTGAGACCCAGTACTTC.

The chain joins TRBV18 to TRBJ1-4; 8 nucleotides align to TRBD1. The CDR3 is 15 amino acids. Trimming cost V 3 bases and J 5 bases; bases outside gene matches: 5. Germline V CDR1 and CDR2: KGHSH, LQKENI. Written as DNA, the CDR3 is TGTGCCAGCTCACCTTGGACAGGGAGGAATGAAAAACTGTTTTTT. This gives the protein CASSPWTGRNEKLFF. Variable domain in full (rest from reference TRBV18 and TRBJ1-4): NAGVMQNPRHLVRRRGQEARLRCSPMKGHSHVYWYRQLPEEGLKFMVYLQKENIIDESGMPKERFSAEFPKEGPSILRIQQVVRGDSAAYFCASSPWTGRNEKLFFGSGTQLSVL.

The CDR3 region has the DNA TGTGCCAGCAGTTTGGCGACAGGGGGGGGCATTCAGTACTTC. Residues: CASSLATGGGIQYF. The J gene is TRBJ2-4, the V gene TRBV28; 9 nucleotides agree with TRBD1. Looked up from germline, CDR1 is MDHEN and CDR2 is SYDVKM. The CDR3 runs to 14 residues. After removal of 3 bases from V and 9 bases from J, the junction contained 6 bases not matched to a gene.

The genes are TRBV10-2 and TRBJ2-7; 7 nucleotides agree with TRBD1. The CDR3 totals 15 residues. V gave up 6 bases and J gave up 0 bases; unmatched junction bases: 8. Germline CDR1 is WSHSY and CDR2 is SAAADI. The CDR3 loop reads CASSSGTVLSYEQYF. Written as DNA, the CDR3 is TGCGCCAGCAGCTCCGGGACAGTCCTCTCCTACGAGCAGTACTTC.

This clone came up once. V is TRBV6-5 and J is TRBJ2-7; D is perhaps TRBD2 (6 bases). Germline CDR1 reads MNHEY; CDR2 reads SVGAGI. V was shortened by 0 bases and J by 2 bases, with 14 bases between the two germline ends. The CDR3 is 16 amino acids. The CDR3 protein is CASSYSRSGLTYEQYF. CDR3 nucleotides: TGTGCCAGCAGTTACTCGAGGAGCGGGCTCACCTACGAGCAGTACTTC.

The chain recombines TRBV19 with TRBJ2-1; tentative D call: TRBD2 (6 bases). This CDR3 spans 17 amino acids. The V gene lost 5 bases and the J gene lost 0 bases, with 17 bases spanning the gap. In germline, CDR1 is LNHDA, CDR2 SQIVND (reference sequence). CDR3 sequence reads: CASSPRGIAVSYNEQFF. DNA of the CDR3: TGTGCCAGTAGTCCCCGGGGGATAGCGGTCTCCTACAATGAGCAGTTCTTC.

The chain carries TRBV28 and TRBJ1-1; D is undetermined. Trimming took off 4 bases at V and 5 bases at J, with 5 bases between the two ends. Germline values: CDR1 MDHEN, CDR2 SYDVKM. The CDR3 is 11 residues long. The CDR3 DNA sequence: TGTGCCAGCAGTTCAATGACTGAAGCTTTCTTT. It codes for CASSSMTEAFF.

As DNA, the CDR3 is TGTGCCAGCAGTTTAAGGACAGGGGTTTCCACCGGGGAGCTGTTTTTT. Amino acid sequence: CASSLRTGVSTGELFF. The chain has TRBV27 and TRBJ2-2; 9 nucleotides line up with TRBD1. CDR1 MNHEY and CDR2 SMNVEV come from the germline V gene (reference sequence). There are 16 residues in the CDR3. Trimming took 2 bases from V and 4 from J; bases not matched to a gene: 5.

V usage is TRBV6-6 and J usage is TRBJ1-2; TRBD1 is a possible D gene (6 bases). Germline assignment: CDR1 MNHNY and CDR2 SVGAGI (reference sequence). V shed 2 bases and J shed 2 bases, with 9 bases lying between them. The CDR3 loop spans 14 amino acids. Written as DNA, the CDR3 is TGTGCCAGCAGTTACCAGGGGTCCAACTATGGCTACACCTTC. Protein product: CASSYQGSNYGYTF.

The rearrangement links TRBV7-8 to TRBJ2-3; 7 bases are shared with TRBD2. V was pared by 5 bases and J by 4 bases, with 6 bases of the junction left unmatched. Germline V gene data show CDR1 as SGHVS and CDR2 as FQNEAQ. This CDR3 comprises 14 residues. For the CDR3, the DNA is TGTGCCAGCAGCGCGGGAGAATCGCCAGATACGCAGTATTTT. Residues: CASSAGESPDTQYF.

The V and J genes are TRBV2 and TRBJ2-6; D call uncertain. Trimming cost V 7 bases and J 0 bases, with 7 bases left between them. Germline values: CDR1 SNHLY, CDR2 FYNNEI. The CDR3 sequence is 14 residues long. CDR3 sequence (DNA): TGTGCCAGCATCGGTGTCTCTGGGGCCAACGTCCTGACTTTC. It translates to CASIGVSGANVLTF. The full variable domain, with the rest looked up from reference TRBV2 and TRBJ2-6, is EPEVTQTPSHQVTQMGQEVILRCVPISNHLYFYWYRQILGQKVEFLVSFYNNEISEKSEIFDDQFSVERPDGSNFTLKIRSTKLEDSAMYFCASIGVSGANVLTFGAGSRLTVL.

This chain connects TRBV7-3 to TRBJ1-1; tentative D call: TRBD1 (6 bases). The CDR3 spans 15 residues. The germline V gene encodes CDR1 SGHTA and CDR2 FQGTGA. Trimming removed 4 bases from V and 0 bases from J, with 12 bases in between. The CDR3 here is CASSYNQGLNTEAFF. The CDR3 DNA sequence: TGTGCCAGCAGCTATAACCAGGGGTTGAACACTGAAGCTTTCTTT.

V is TRBV18 and J is TRBJ2-1, with D possibly matching TRBD2 (6 bases). The ends were cut back, 1 base at V and 3 bases at J, with 16 bases in the middle. Germline V lookup: CDR1 KGHSH, CDR2 LQKENI. CDR3 length: 17 amino acids. CDR3 sequence: CASSPLLREGGYNEQFF. DNA for the CDR3: TGTGCCAGCTCACCACTTTTGCGAGAGGGAGGCTACAATGAGCAGTTCTTC.

V is TRBV28 and J is TRBJ2-2, with 7 bases fitting TRBD1. CDR1 is MDHEN and CDR2 is SYDVKM in the germline V gene. Trimming removed 6 bases from V and 1 base from J; junction bases left unmatched: 5. The CDR3 extends over 15 amino acids. CDR3 nucleotide sequence: TGTGCCAGCAGGGCTCGACAGGGGAACACCGGGGAGCTGTTTTTT. It encodes CASRARQGNTGELFF.

The rearrangement uses TRBV11-2 and TRBJ1-1; 8 nucleotides match TRBD1. This CDR3 spans 15 amino acids. After removal of 1 base from V and 3 bases from J, the junction contained 4 bases not matched to a gene. The germline gives CDR1 SGHAT, CDR2 FQNNGV. The CDR3 DNA sequence: TGTGCCAGCAGCTTAGCGGCAGGGGGCTACACTGAAGCTTTCTTT. It specifies CASSLAAGGYTEAFF.

V gene TRBV5-1 combines with J gene TRBJ1-4, with 8 bases matching TRBD1. CDR1 and CDR2 from the germline V gene are SGHRS and YFSETQ. V shed 7 bases and J 0 bases; nucleotides not matched to a gene: 8. The CDR3 is 16 amino acids. In nucleotides, the CDR3 is TGCGCCAGCCGATCCGACAGGGGCCCAACTAATGAAAAACTGTTTTTT. Its protein is CASRSDRGPTNEKLFF.

The V and J genes are TRBV5-4 and TRBJ2-7; D is uncertain. Germline-derived CDR1 and CDR2 are SGHNT and YYREEE (reference sequence). The V end was cut by 0 bases, the J end by 0 bases, with 10 bases between. This CDR3 comprises 15 residues. CDR3 DNA sequence: TGTGCCAGCAGCTTGGAAGCGATAAGCTCCTACGAGCAGTACTTC. Translating it yields CASSLEAISSYEQYF.

The chain carries TRBV18 and TRBJ2-3; TRBD2 aligns across 10 bases. The V gene end was trimmed by 4 bases and the J gene end by 2 bases; junction bases not matched to a gene: 3. Germline values: CDR1 KGHSH, CDR2 LQKENI. This CDR3 is 15 amino acids long. Here the CDR3 reads CASSRLAGLTDTQYF. The CDR3, as DNA: TGTGCCAGCTCACGACTAGCGGGTCTCACAGATACGCAGTATTTT.